The text below deals with one TCR beta chain. The antigen is not known. The sample originates from a study of post-analysis software for immune sequencing data. Study-level background: Recorded subtypes: relapsing-remitting, secondary progressive, progressive-relapsing; some patients unannotated. Study-wide points: The five TRBV segments detected at higher frequency in patients than in controls included TRBV5-6, TRBV5-1 and TRBV20-1. Significantly decreased normalized Chao1 diversity was recorded for multiple sclerosis patients relative to controls. Samples prepared in the same batch strongly co-clustered by F measure.

Unique molecular identifiers had been added to the TCR beta cDNA libraries. The source material, about 0.95 to 11 million T cells, gave rise to roughly 500,000 cDNA molecules. TCRdb ran MiXCR on the PCR reads and lists one entry per CDR3 protein. The data contain 650,000 to 850,000 distinct CDR3 sequences, just over 45% of them singletons. The length of the CDR3 is 14 residues. Looked up from germline, CDR1 is MNHEY and CDR2 is SMNVEV (reference sequence). Trimming cost V 4 bases and J 8 bases, with 17 bases left between them. The chain joins TRBV27 to TRBJ1-2; D ambiguous. The source material was blood. This TCR came from a girl aged 5 to 17 with multiple sclerosis. The CDR3 here is CASSSGRSREGYTF. The CDR3 nucleotides read TGTGCCAGCAGTTCTGGCAGGTCCCGGGAGGGCTACACCTTC.